The rows below give T cell receptor beta chains drawn from one sample of a study of T cells in localized non-small cell lung cancer. Here immunoSEQ multiplex PCR was the method, and the copy in TCRdb shows in-frame clones only, minus some. Here the sample spans about 24,000 clones, approximately 84% being singletons. Sequenced here: peripheral blood, sampled before any cancer treatment. These receptors all stem from a male donor aged 60 or over with stage II squamous cell lung carcinoma. CDR3s include the opening cysteine and the closing phenylalanine or tryptophan. A D gene is named only where the DNA matches it firmly. Expanded clones are given a class, and other clones once, few, many or no size at all.

D	size	J	V	CDR3	DNA
NA	NA	TRBJ2-2	TRBV6-1	CASSEMAGAATGELFF	TGTGCCAGCAGTGAAATGGCAGGGGCGGCCACCGGGGAGCTGTTTTTT
TRBD1	NA	TRBJ1-6	TRBV6-6	CASSSGQGYSPLHF	TGTGCCAGCAGTTCGGGACAGGGATATTCACCCCTCCACTTT
NA	NA	TRBJ2-2	TRBV5-1	CASSLKGPGNGELFF	TGCGCCAGCAGCTTGAAGGGGCCCGGCAACGGGGAGCTGTTTTTT
NA	NA	TRBJ1-1	TRBV28	CASSLQGRDTEAFF	TGTGCCAGCAGTTTACAAGGAAGGGACACTGAAGCTTTCTTT
TRBD1	few	TRBJ1-1	TRBV19	CASSASGGLNTEAFF	TGTGCCAGTAGTGCCTCAGGGGGCCTGAACACTGAAGCTTTCTTT
NA	NA	TRBJ2-2	TRBV2	CASSRTDEGLFF	TGTGCCAGCAGTCGGACCGACGAGGGGCTGTTTTTT
NA	NA	TRBJ1-5	TRBV19	CASSMMGGQQPQHF	TGTGCCAGTAGTATGATGGGGGGGCAGCAGCCCCAGCATTTT
TRBD1	few	TRBJ2-7	TRBV27	CASFGRDRGNEQYF	TGTGCCAGCTTTGGACGGGACAGGGGAAACGAGCAGTACTTC
NA	NA	TRBJ2-7	TRBV6-1	CASSDSPVVRGNEQYF	TGTGCCAGCAGTGATTCACCGGTTGTCAGGGGAAACGAGCAGTACTTC
NA	NA	TRBJ1-2	TRBV29-1	CSVESRGPNYGYTF	TGCAGCGTTGAATCGCGGGGGCCTAACTATGGCTACACCTTC
NA	NA	TRBJ1-2	TRBV4-2	CASSPELQGYGYTF	TGTGCCAGCAGCCCAGAACTGCAGGGTTATGGCTACACCTTC
TRBD1	NA	TRBJ1-2	TRBV7-9	CACPKGQGIYGYTF	TGTGCCTGCCCAAAGGGACAGGGTATCTATGGCTACACCTTC
NA	NA	TRBJ2-7	TRBV6-5	CASSLRQTSYEQYF	TGTGCCAGCAGTTTAAGGCAGACCTCCTACGAGCAGTACTTC
TRBD1	NA	TRBJ1-3	TRBV4-2	CASSPRTGPSSGNTIYF	TGTGCCAGCAGCCCTAGGACAGGGCCTAGCTCTGGAAACACCATATATTTT
TRBD1	NA	TRBJ2-1	TRBV7-2	CASSWGQGGPYNEQFF	TGTGCCAGCAGCTGGGGACAGGGGGGCCCCTACAATGAGCAGTTCTTC
NA	NA	TRBJ1-1	TRBV6-1	CASRKDRGGTEAFF	TGTGCCAGCCGGAAGGACAGAGGAGGGACTGAAGCTTTCTTT
TRBD1	once	TRBJ2-2	TRBV5-4	CASSQDRGNNGELFF	TGTGCCAGCAGCCAGGACAGGGGAAATAACGGGGAGCTGTTTTTT
NA	NA	TRBJ1-2	TRBV27	CASRMDRTNYGYTF	TGTGCCAGCAGAATGGACCGGACTAACTATGGCTACACCTTC
NA	NA	TRBJ1-2	TRBV5-6	CASSRTDLLNYGYTF	TGTGCCAGCAGCCGGACAGACCTCTTGAACTATGGCTACACCTTC
NA	NA	TRBJ2-1	TRBV7-6	CASSLAPRFPGRSSYNEQFF	TGTGCCAGCAGCTTAGCCCCCCGGTTTCCTGGTCGAAGCTCCTACAATGAGCAGTTCTTC
NA	NA	TRBJ1-1	TRBV7-8	CASSLDLGGTEAFF	TGTGCCAGCAGCTTAGATTTGGGGGGCACTGAAGCTTTCTTT
NA	once	TRBJ1-5	TRBV15	CATSRAVGNQPQHF	TGTGCCACCAGCAGAGCGGTAGGGAATCAGCCCCAGCATTTT
NA	NA	TRBJ1-2	TRBV7-9	CASSDSGSGYTF	TGTGCCAGCAGCGACTCAGGGAGCGGCTACACCTTC
NA	NA	TRBJ1-1	TRBV7-9	CASSFSLVSDTEAFF	TGTGCCAGCAGCTTCTCACTGGTTTCGGACACTGAAGCTTTCTTT
TRBD1	NA	TRBJ1-1	TRBV6-5	CASSRQGTNTEAFF	TGTGCCAGCAGCCGACAGGGGACAAACACTGAAGCTTTCTTT